The TCR beta chain described here comes from a study of cytomegalovirus exposure and HLA in healthy donors. Findings of the study overall: TCR beta V- and J-gene trimming, according to a later analysis, was linked to a missense DCLRE1C variant. The authors later found HLA-associated TCR beta chains more clonally expanded than equally common others. Previously analyzed data showed that most TCR beta V segments were productive at a frequency of about 87% or about 30%.

Concerning this clone: The antigen remains undetermined.

The CDR3 totals 14 residues. V was clipped by 11 bases and J by 3 bases; unmatched bases: 9. Germline values: CDR1 SNHLY, CDR2 FYNNEI. Use of 60 Vbeta and 13 Jbeta primers characterized the PCR. TCRdb's copy holds only in-frame clones and misses some; the assay was immunoSEQ multiplex PCR. The sample lists 100,000 or so clones; roughly 58% were seen once. Sequencing used PBMCs. This sequence was found in a woman aged 30 to 39 in good health and CMV-seropositive. The rearrangement joins TRBV2 to TRBJ2-3; TRBD2 aligns across 9 bases. The CDR3 DNA follows: TGTGCCGGAAGCGGGGGGCGAAAAACAGATACGCAGTATTTT. Protein product: CAGSGGRKTDTQYF.